The sequence of this TCR beta chain was determined in a study of blood T cell repertoires in COVID-19. This table comes from immunoSEQ multiplex PCR, and its TCRdb copy is limited to in-frame clones, with some not included. The sample records some 200,000 clones, approximately 82% being singletons. The clonotype comes from a middle-aged woman with acute or convalescent COVID-19. The sequenced material came from peripheral blood.

The CDR3 bases are TGCGCCAGCAGCCATGAGGGACTAAAATCCAATGAGCAGTTCTTC. This gives the protein CASSHEGLKSNEQFF. The chain employs TRBV4-3 and TRBJ2-1; 7 positions match TRBD2. Germline CDR1 is LGHNA and CDR2 is YSLEER. The ends lost 3 bases at V and 6 bases at J; junction bases unmatched: 8. The CDR3 totals 15 residues.